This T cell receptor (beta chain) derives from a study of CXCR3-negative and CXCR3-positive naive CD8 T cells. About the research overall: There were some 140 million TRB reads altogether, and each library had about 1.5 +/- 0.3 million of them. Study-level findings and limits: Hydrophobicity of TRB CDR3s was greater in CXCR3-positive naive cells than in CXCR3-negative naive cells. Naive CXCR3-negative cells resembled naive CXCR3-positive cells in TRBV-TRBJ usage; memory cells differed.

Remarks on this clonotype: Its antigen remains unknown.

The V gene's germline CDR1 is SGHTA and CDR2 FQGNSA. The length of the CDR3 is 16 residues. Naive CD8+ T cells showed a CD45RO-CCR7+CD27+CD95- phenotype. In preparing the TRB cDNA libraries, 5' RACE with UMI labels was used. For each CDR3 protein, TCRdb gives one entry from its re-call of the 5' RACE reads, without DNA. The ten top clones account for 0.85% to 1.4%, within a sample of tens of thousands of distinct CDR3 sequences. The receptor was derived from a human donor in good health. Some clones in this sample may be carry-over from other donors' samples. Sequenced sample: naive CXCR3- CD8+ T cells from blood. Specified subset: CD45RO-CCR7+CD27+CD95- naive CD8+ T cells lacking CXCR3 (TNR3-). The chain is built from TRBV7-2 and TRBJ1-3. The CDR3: CASSLYLEVPGNTIYF.